The rows below give T cell receptor beta chains drawn from one sample of a study of blood T cell repertoires in COVID-19. The repertoire was sequenced with immunoSEQ multiplex PCR; TCRdb's copy has only in-frame clones and lacks some. The profile shows 310,000 or so clones, around 86% of them singletons. Sequenced: peripheral blood. Receptors were obtained from a man over 45 with active or convalescent COVID-19. Each CDR3 is given with its conserved first and last residue. D genes are given only for firm matches. Clone size appears in some rows only: once, few, many, or a class for an expanded clone.

V gene	J gene	D gene	clone size	CDR3 protein	CDR3 DNA
TRBV21-1	TRBJ2-1	NA	NA	CASSIKRWDLREGRCEAYEQFF	TGTGCCAGCAGCATAAAAAGGTGGGATTTGCGGGAGGGCCGATGTGAAGCCTATGAGCAGTTCTTC
TRBV5-6	TRBJ1-5	NA	NA	CASSSGDQPQHF	TGTGCCAGCAGCTCAGGGGATCAGCCCCAGCATTTT
TRBV28	TRBJ1-2	TRBD1	NA	CASSLGLGGAEGYTF	TGTGCCAGCAGTTTGGGGTTAGGGGGCGCAGAGGGCTACACCTTC
TRBV5-4	TRBJ2-7	TRBD2	NA	CASSFGAGGPFYEQYF	TGTGCCAGCAGCTTCGGGGCGGGAGGGCCTTTCTACGAGCAGTACTTC
TRBV6-2/TRBV6-3	TRBJ1-2	NA	NA	CASSAGQRGYTF	TGTGCCAGCAGTGCAGGACAGCGTGGCTACACCTTC
TRBV5-6	TRBJ2-1	TRBD2	NA	CASSRLAGLSYNEQFF	TGTGCCAGCAGCAGATTAGCGGGTTTATCCTACAATGAGCAGTTCTTC
TRBV7-3	TRBJ2-1	TRBD2	NA	CASSLNGGNEQFF	TGTGCCAGCAGCTTAAACGGGGGGAATGAGCAGTTCTTC
TRBV7-2	TRBJ2-1	NA	NA	CASSLATSMGYNEQFF	TGTGCCAGCAGCTTAGCAACTAGCATGGGGTACAATGAGCAGTTCTTC
TRBV27	TRBJ1-5	NA	NA	CASSLFGVGNQPQHF	TGTGCCAGCAGTTTATTCGGGGTCGGCAATCAGCCCCAGCATTTT
TRBV5-1	TRBJ2-2	NA	NA	CASRGGSGLNTGELFF	TGCGCCAGCAGGGGCGGTTCGGGACTTAACACCGGGGAGCTGTTTTTT
TRBV21-1	TRBJ1-5	NA	NA	CASSQKRSQHF	TGTGCCAGCAGCCAGAAAAGATCCCAGCATTTT
TRBV2	TRBJ1-4	NA	NA	CASSEEQGEVPLFF	TGTGCCAGCAGTGAGGAACAGGGTGAGGTTCCACTGTTTTTT
TRBV28	TRBJ1-4	NA	NA	CASSLGSRELFF	TGTGCCAGCAGTTTGGGGAGTAGGGAACTGTTTTTT
TRBV28	TRBJ1-2	NA	NA	CASSRIVAGITAGYTF	TGTGCCAGCAGCAGAATAGTTGCAGGGATAACCGCTGGCTACACCTTC
TRBV9	TRBJ2-3	NA	NA	CASSVGAVFFTDTQYF	TGTGCCAGCAGCGTAGGGGCAGTATTCTTCACAGATACGCAGTATTTT
TRBV4-3	TRBJ2-7	NA	NA	CASGTGTYEQYF	TGCGCCAGCGGAACAGGGACCTACGAGCAGTACTTC
TRBV4-2	TRBJ2-7	TRBD2	NA	CASSLSGGPHYEQYF	TGTGCCAGCAGCCTTAGCGGGGGGCCGCATTACGAGCAGTACTTC
TRBV18	TRBJ1-5	NA	few	CASSPGGAAQPQHF	TGTGCCAGCTCACCGGGAGGGGCGGCTCAGCCCCAGCATTTT
TRBV5-6	TRBJ1-5	NA	once	CASSLARQPQHF	TGTGCCAGCAGCTTAGCGCGACAGCCCCAGCATTTT
TRBV5-1	TRBJ1-2	TRBD1	NA	CASSSNAGTEPLAYGYTF	TGCGCCAGCAGCTCAAATGCCGGGACAGAACCTCTTGCCTATGGCTACACCTTC
TRBV3-1/TRBV3-2	TRBJ2-2	TRBD2	NA	CASRTSLNTGELFF	TGTGCCAGCAGGACTAGCCTGAACACCGGGGAGCTGTTTTTT
TRBV7-2	TRBJ1-2	TRBD1	NA	CASSPQGNYGYTF	TGTGCCAGCAGCCCACAGGGGAACTATGGCTACACCTTC
TRBV29-1	TRBJ2-4	NA	NA	CSVGGFKNIQYF	TGCAGCGTTGGCGGATTCAAAAACATTCAGTACTTC
TRBV18	TRBJ2-2	TRBD1	NA	CASSRGQDTGELFF	TGTGCCAGCTCACGAGGACAGGACACCGGGGAGCTGTTTTTT
TRBV7-8	TRBJ1-2	TRBD1	NA	CASSTGQGANYGYTF	TGTGCCAGCAGCACTGGACAGGGGGCAAACTATGGCTACACCTTC
TRBV2	TRBJ1-5	TRBD1	NA	CASSAWDRGNQPQHF	TGTGCCAGCAGCGCCTGGGACAGGGGAAATCAGCCCCAGCATTTT
TRBV5-4	TRBJ2-2	NA	NA	CASSSRVQGSTGELFF	TGTGCCAGCAGCTCTCGGGTCCAGGGATCCACCGGGGAGCTGTTTTTT
TRBV21-1	TRBJ1-5	NA	once	CASSKVSEGEGNQPQHF	TGTGCCAGCAGCAAAGTAAGCGAGGGAGAAGGGAATCAGCCCCAGCATTTT
TRBV7-9	TRBJ2-5	TRBD2	NA	CASSLGLAGGETQYF	TGTGCCAGCAGCTTAGGACTAGCGGGAGGAGAGACCCAGTACTTC
TRBV3-1/TRBV3-2	TRBJ2-3	TRBD2	NA	CASSLSLAGPSDTQYF	TGTGCCAGCAGCCTTTCGTTAGCGGGACCCTCCGATACGCAGTATTTT
TRBV11-3	TRBJ2-5	TRBD1	NA	CASSLRAGGGETQYF	TGTGCCAGCAGCTTACGAGCAGGGGGCGGGGAGACCCAGTACTTC
TRBV19	TRBJ2-2	TRBD2	NA	CASSIDYAGGNTGELFF	TGTGCCAGTAGTATAGATTACGCGGGAGGGAACACCGGGGAGCTGTTTTTT
TRBV6-5	TRBJ2-3	NA	NA	CASSYLTSLDTQYF	TGTGCCAGCAGTTACCTCACTTCTTTAGATACGCAGTATTTT
TRBV9	TRBJ2-1	NA	once	CASSVMGLVNYNEQFF	TGTGCCAGCAGCGTGATGGGGCTAGTCAATTACAATGAGCAGTTCTTC
TRBV11-2	TRBJ2-5	NA	NA	CASSSDQETQYF	TGTGCCAGCAGCTCAGACCAAGAGACCCAGTACTTC
TRBV5-8	TRBJ1-2	TRBD1	few	CATRRGTGDYGYTF	TGTGCCACCCGGCGGGGAACAGGGGACTATGGCTACACCTTC
TRBV24-1	TRBJ1-2	TRBD1	NA	CATRGQGLYGYTF	TGTGCCACGAGGGGACAGGGACTCTATGGCTACACCTTC
TRBV28	TRBJ2-5	TRBD2	NA	CASSFWGREETQYF	TGTGCCAGCAGTTTTTGGGGGAGGGAGGAGACCCAGTACTTC
TRBV19	TRBJ1-6	TRBD1	NA	CASSKPGQGDSPLHF	TGTGCCAGTAGCAAGCCGGGACAGGGCGATTCACCCCTCCACTTT
TRBV2	TRBJ2-3	TRBD2	NA	CASSGLAGTDTQYF	TGTGCCAGCAGCGGACTAGCGGGAACAGATACGCAGTATTTT
TRBV7-9	TRBJ2-4	NA	once	CASSLAGRAGNIQYF	TGTGCCAGCAGCTTAGCTGGCAGGGCTGGAAACATTCAGTACTTC
TRBV7-9	TRBJ2-5	TRBD2	NA	CASSFAGGRETQYF	TGTGCCAGCAGCTTTGCCGGGGGGAGAGAGACCCAGTACTTC
TRBV28	TRBJ1-5	TRBD1	NA	CASSLGTGSNSLGRPQHF	TGTGCCAGCAGCCTAGGGACAGGGAGTAACTCGCTTGGGAGGCCCCAGCATTTT
TRBV14	TRBJ2-7	NA	NA	CASSPLGGQYYEQYF	TGTGCCAGCAGCCCTCTGGGGGGACAGTACTACGAGCAGTACTTC
TRBV5-1	TRBJ2-2	NA	NA	CASRPGTSNTGELFF	TGCGCCAGCCGTCCAGGGACTTCGAACACCGGGGAGCTGTTTTTT
TRBV11-1	TRBJ2-5	NA	NA	CASSSLDSPQETQYF	TGTGCCAGCAGCTCCTTAGACAGTCCTCAAGAGACCCAGTACTTC
TRBV19	TRBJ2-2	TRBD1	NA	CASMDRGSRELFF	TGTGCCAGTATGGACAGGGGATCCCGGGAGCTGTTTTTT
TRBV4-1	TRBJ2-7	TRBD2	NA	CASSQEIGTRIYEQYF	TGCGCCAGCAGCCAAGAAATAGGGACTAGGATCTACGAGCAGTACTTC
TRBV7-3	TRBJ2-2	TRBD2	NA	CASSPRGTSGTGGELFF	TGTGCCAGCAGCCCCCGGGGGACTAGCGGGACGGGCGGGGAGCTGTTTTTT
TRBV7-9	TRBJ2-3	NA	NA	CASSLAGRVTDTQYF	TGTGCCAGCAGCTTAGCCGGCAGGGTCACAGATACGCAGTATTTT
TRBV7-3	TRBJ2-7	TRBD2	NA	CASSLRRRERESYEQYF	TGTGCCAGCAGCTTAAGGAGGCGGGAGCGAGAGTCCTACGAGCAGTACTTC
TRBV7-3	TRBJ1-1	NA	NA	CASSLRQGTEAFF	TGTGCCAGCAGCTTACGGCAGGGGACTGAAGCTTTCTTT
TRBV5-4	TRBJ1-2	TRBD1	few	CASSFQGGDYGYTF	TGTGCCAGCAGCTTCCAGGGGGGAGACTATGGCTACACCTTC